One and the same sample provided the 8 T cell receptor beta chains below, sequenced in a study of OX40 agonist ivuxolimab in advanced cancers. TCRdb's table, derived via immunoSEQ multiplex PCR, lists solely in-frame clones and lacks some. The sample lists about 84,000 clones, about 80% occurring once. The sequencing here drew on CD4+ or CD8+ T cells sorted from blood, taken in a trial of the OX40 agonist ivuxolimab. Source of these receptors: an adult with an advanced solid tumor such as melanoma, head and neck, liver or kidney cancer.

The table lists this clone with a few counts. The chain carries TRBV5-1 and TRBJ2-1; the match to TRBD2 covers 8 bases. The CDR3 is 15 residues long. J lost 5 bases, V lost 7 bases, and 11 bases had no gene match. The germline CDR1 and CDR2 sequences are SGHRS and YFSETQ. The CDR3 region has the DNA TGCGCCAGCTCCCGAGGGGGAGCGGGGGACAATGAGCAGTTCTTC. This gives the protein CASSRGGAGDNEQFF.

The chain employs TRBV6-5 and TRBJ1-1; D is undetermined. The CDR3 extends over 13 amino acids. Per germline, CDR1 MNHEY and CDR2 SVGAGI. V lost 7 bases, J lost 1 base, and 10 bases lay in between. CDR3 sequence: CASTPGRNTEAFF. CDR3 nucleotides: TGTGCCAGCACCCCGGGTAGGAACACTGAAGCTTTCTTT.

The CDR3 spells CASSQGLLFGQPQHF. CDR3 coding DNA: TGCGCCAGCAGCCAAGGACTCCTGTTCGGCCAGCCCCAGCATTTT. This chain connects TRBV4-3 to TRBJ1-5; D is undetermined. The V gene lost 1 base and the J gene lost 7 bases, with 14 bases spanning the gap. The CDR3 spans 15 residues. Germline V lookup: CDR1 LGHNA, CDR2 YSLEER.

The chain links TRBV7-2 to TRBJ1-1; D perhaps matches TRBD1 (5 bases). In germline, CDR1 is SGHTA, CDR2 FQGNSA. CDR3 length: 13 amino acids. V was cut by 3 bases and J by 7 bases, with 12 bases left in between. The CDR3 region has the DNA TGTGCCAGCAGCTTGCAGGGAGGGATTGAAGCTTTCTTT. It codes for CASSLQGGIEAFF. Full variable domain (missing parts from reference TRBV7-2 and TRBJ1-1): GAGVSQSPSNKVTEKGKDVELRCDPISGHTALYWYRQSLGQGLEFLIYFQGNSAPDKSGLPSDRFSAERTGGSVSTLTIQRTQQEDSAVYLCASSLQGGIEAFFGQGTRLTVV.

The CDR3 loop reads CASSQDEGAPGRNYGYTF. In DNA, the CDR3 is TGTGCCAGCAGCCAAGATGAAGGGGCCCCGGGGCGCAACTATGGCTACACCTTC. This rearrangement joins TRBV4-2 to TRBJ1-2; a weak D match, TRBD1 (5 bases). The germline gives CDR1 LGHNA, CDR2 YNFKEQ. Deletions cut 0 bases from V and 2 bases from J, with 19 bases between. The CDR3 consists of 18 residues.

J is TRBJ2-2 and V is TRBV7-2; no firm D call. V lost 1 base to trimming and J lost 3 bases, with 9 bases between them. This CDR3 is 15 amino acids long. The V gene's germline CDR1 is SGHTA and CDR2 FQGNSA. The CDR3 loop is CASSLESSDTGELFF. The CDR3 nucleotides are TGTGCCAGCAGCTTAGAGTCTTCGGACACCGGGGAGCTGTTTTTT.

This clone occurred once. The chain combines TRBV7-6 with TRBJ1-6; D might be TRBD1 (5 bases). Germline lookup yields CDR1 SGHVS and CDR2 FNYEAQ. CDR3 length: 16 residues. Trimming removed 5 bases from V and 3 bases from J, with 14 bases in between. CDR3 protein: CASSLGGDLYNSPLHF. CDR3 sequence (DNA): TGTGCCAGCAGCCTCGGGGGGGACCTCTATAATTCACCCCTCCACTTT.

A few counts support this clone. V gene TRBV28 combines with J gene TRBJ1-4; D not certain. CDR1 is MDHEN, CDR2 SYDVKM, per germline. The CDR3 is made up of 13 amino acids. Trimming shortened V by 2 bases and J by 7 bases, and 8 bases separated the two germline ends. The CDR3 region has the DNA TGTGCCAGCAGTTTAGTTTTAGGTGAAAAACTGTTTTTT. This translates into CASSLVLGEKLFF.